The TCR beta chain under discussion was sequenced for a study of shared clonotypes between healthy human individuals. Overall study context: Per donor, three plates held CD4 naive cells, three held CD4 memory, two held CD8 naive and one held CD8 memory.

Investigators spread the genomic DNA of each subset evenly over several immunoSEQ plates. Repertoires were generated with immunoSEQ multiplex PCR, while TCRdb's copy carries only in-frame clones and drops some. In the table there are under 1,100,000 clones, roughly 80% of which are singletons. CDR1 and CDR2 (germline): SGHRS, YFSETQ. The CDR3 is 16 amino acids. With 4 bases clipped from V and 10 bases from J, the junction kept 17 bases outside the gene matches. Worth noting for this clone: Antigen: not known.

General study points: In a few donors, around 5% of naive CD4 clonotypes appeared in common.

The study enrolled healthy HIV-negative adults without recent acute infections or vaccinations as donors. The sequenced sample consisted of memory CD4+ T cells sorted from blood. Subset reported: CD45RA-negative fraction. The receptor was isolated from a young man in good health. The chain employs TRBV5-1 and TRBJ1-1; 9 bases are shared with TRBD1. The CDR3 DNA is TGCGCCAGCAGCATAGGACAGGGGCTAGTATCGGATCGAGCTTTCTTT. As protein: CASSIGQGLVSDRAFF.